Listed below are T cell receptor beta chains from one sample, sequenced in a study of T cell responses to AZD1222 COVID-19 vaccine. Assay: immunoSEQ multiplex PCR; the TCRdb copy retains only in-frame clones and omits some. The table includes 150,000 to 180,000 clones, roughly nine tenths detected once. The specimen was peripheral blood, collected after recovery from COVID-19. The receptors come from an adult who had recovered from COVID-19. Each CDR3 is given with its conserved first and last residue. D genes are given only for firm matches. Only part of the rows carry a size: once, few, many, or a class if the clone is expanded.

NA,TRBV3-1/TRBV3-2,TRBJ2-7,NA,CASSQVDDEQYF,TGTGCCAGCAGCCAAGTGGACGACGAGCAGTACTTC
NA,TRBV6-5,TRBJ2-7,NA,CASSPQENPIYEQYF,TGTGCCAGCAGTCCCCAGGAGAACCCTATCTACGAGCAGTACTTC
NA,TRBV19,TRBJ2-2,NA,CASRRRASNTGELFF,TGTGCCAGTAGGCGTAGGGCCTCGAACACCGGGGAGCTGTTTTTT
NA,TRBV7-8,TRBJ2-7,NA,CASSLVGGSYEQYF,TGTGCCAGCAGCTTAGTGGGAGGCTCCTACGAGCAGTACTTC
NA,TRBV9,TRBJ2-3,NA,CASSPTAVSTDTQYF,TGTGCCAGCAGCCCAACGGCGGTTAGCACAGATACGCAGTATTTT
NA,TRBV11-2,TRBJ1-6,NA,CASSRGLYNSPLHF,TGTGCCAGCAGCCGCGGGCTTTATAATTCACCCCTCCACTTT
TRBD2,TRBV7-2,TRBJ2-7,NA,CASSLVSGGAFNEQYF,TGTGCCAGCAGCTTAGTGAGCGGGGGGGCCTTCAACGAGCAGTACTTC
TRBD2,TRBV5-1,TRBJ2-1,NA,CASSRGAGGGNEQFF,TGCGCCAGCAGCAGGGGAGCGGGAGGAGGCAATGAGCAGTTCTTC
NA,TRBV6-5,TRBJ2-7,NA,CASAWTASSYEQYF,TGTGCCAGCGCATGGACAGCGAGCTCCTACGAGCAGTACTTC
TRBD1,TRBV28,TRBJ1-1,NA,CAIRTGESEAFF,TGTGCCATCCGGACAGGGGAGTCTGAAGCTTTCTTT
NA,TRBV19,TRBJ1-1,NA,CASRLDGTPIFEAFF,TGTGCCAGTAGGTTGGATGGGACACCTATATTTGAAGCTTTCTTT
NA,TRBV7-9,TRBJ2-5,NA,CASSPPQRQETQYF,TGTGCCAGCAGCCCCCCACAGCGCCAAGAGACCCAGTACTTC
TRBD1,TRBV4-3,TRBJ2-3,NA,CASSRAGQGVTDTQYF,TGCGCCAGCAGCCGGGCCGGACAGGGAGTCACAGATACGCAGTATTTT
NA,TRBV7-2,TRBJ1-2,NA,CASREGGQGGYTF,TGTGCCAGCAGGGAAGGGGGGCAGGGTGGCTACACCTTC
NA,TRBV7-6,TRBJ1-6,NA,CASSPRASYNSPLHF,TGTGCCAGCAGCCCCCGGGCCTCCTATAATTCACCCCTCCACTTT
NA,TRBV7-9,TRBJ1-1,NA,CASSSEGGGYTEAFF,TGTGCCAGCAGCTCCGAAGGTGGGGGGTACACTGAAGCTTTCTTT
NA,TRBV6-2/TRBV6-3,TRBJ1-4,few,CASSYRLVPKLFF,TGTGCCAGCAGTTACAGGCTCGTCCCCAAACTGTTTTTT
NA,TRBV11-3,TRBJ2-3,NA,CASRTDTQYF,TGTGCCAGCCGAACGGATACGCAGTATTTT
NA,TRBV12-3/TRBV12-4,TRBJ1-1,NA,CASTIPAVGPTF,TGTGCCAGCACCATCCCCGCGGTAGGCCCGACCTTT
NA,TRBV7-9,TRBJ1-2,NA,CASSSGQGSGGYTF,TGTGCCAGCAGCTCAGGTCAGGGGTCAGGCGGCTACACCTTC
NA,TRBV7-9,TRBJ1-5,NA,CASALSWEEDQPQHF,TGTGCCAGCGCCTTATCCTGGGAGGAGGATCAGCCCCAGCATTTT
NA,TRBV29-1,TRBJ1-2,NA,CSVDPPEGYTF,TGCAGCGTTGACCCTCCCGAGGGCTACACCTTC
TRBD2,TRBV24-1,TRBJ2-1,NA,CATSPSGGHNEQFF,TGTGCCACCAGTCCTAGCGGGGGCCACAATGAGCAGTTCTTC
NA,TRBV6-5,TRBJ2-7,NA,CASSFNRDIAYEQYF,TGTGCCAGCAGTTTTAACAGGGATATCGCCTACGAGCAGTACTTC
TRBD2,TRBV28,TRBJ2-3,NA,CASSSRLAGFTDTQYF,TGTGCCAGCAGTTCCCGACTAGCGGGCTTCACAGATACGCAGTATTTT
NA,TRBV3-1/TRBV3-2,TRBJ1-1,NA,CASSQGPGRPNTEAFF,TGTGCCAGCAGCCAAGGCCCGGGACGGCCTAACACTGAAGCTTTCTTT
NA,TRBV5-1,TRBJ2-1,NA,CASSTRSLPNEQFF,TGCGCCAGCAGCACGCGGTCACTGCCTAATGAGCAGTTCTTC
NA,TRBV11-1,TRBJ2-7,NA,CASSLAGGQSEQYF,TGTGCCAGCAGCTTAGCGGGGGGACAGTCCGAGCAGTACTTC
NA,TRBV3-1/TRBV3-2,TRBJ2-7,NA,CASSQDAVPSYHEQYF,TGTGCCAGCAGCCAAGACGCGGTCCCATCGTACCACGAGCAGTACTTC
NA,TRBV7-8,TRBJ1-4,NA,CASSTRDGPRDEKLFF,TGTGCCAGCAGCACTCGGGACGGCCCAAGGGATGAAAAACTGTTTTTT
NA,TRBV24-1,TRBJ2-5,NA,CATSERAQGETQYF,TGTGCCACCAGTGAAAGGGCCCAGGGGGAGACCCAGTACTTC
TRBD2,TRBV2,TRBJ2-3,NA,CASSRLAGATDTQYF,TGTGCCAGCAGTCGACTAGCGGGGGCCACAGATACGCAGTATTTT
NA,TRBV7-2,TRBJ2-2,NA,CASSLAGTINTGELFF,TGTGCCAGCAGCTTAGCCGGCACCATCAACACCGGGGAGCTGTTTTTT
TRBD1,TRBV5-4,TRBJ1-1,NA,CASSLGGTGGSEAFF,TGTGCCAGCAGCTTGGGTGGGACAGGGGGCTCGGAAGCTTTCTTT
NA,TRBV7-9,TRBJ2-3,few,CASSLGLTTTDTQYF,TGTGCCAGCAGCTTAGGCCTAACCACCACAGATACGCAGTATTTT
NA,TRBV7-2,TRBJ2-5,NA,CASSLGTTETQYF,TGTGCCAGCAGCTTAGGGACTACCGAGACCCAGTACTTC
TRBD2,TRBV5-1,TRBJ2-7,NA,CASSRGLAGSRQSYEQYF,TGCGCCAGCAGCAGGGGACTAGCGGGAAGCAGACAGAGTTACGAGCAGTACTTC
NA,TRBV7-3,TRBJ2-3,NA,CASSLGPGTDTQYF,TGTGCCAGCAGCTTAGGTCCGGGAACAGATACGCAGTATTTT
NA,TRBV19,TRBJ2-2,NA,CASSIDLPGTGELFF,TGTGCCAGTAGTATAGATCTCCCCGGAACCGGGGAGCTGTTTTTT
NA,TRBV2,TRBJ1-4,NA,CASSSGGAWEKLFF,TGTGCCAGCAGTAGTGGGGGGGCTTGGGAAAAACTGTTTTTT
NA,TRBV5-4,TRBJ1-1,NA,CASSFGGGTEAFF,TGTGCCAGCAGCTTCGGGGGTGGTACTGAAGCTTTCTTT
TRBD2,TRBV19,TRBJ2-2,NA,CASSMVSGRAFANTGELFF,TGTGCCAGTAGTATGGTAAGCGGGAGGGCGTTCGCGAACACCGGGGAGCTGTTTTTT
NA,TRBV5-6,TRBJ2-5,NA,CASSSQAGQETQYF,TGTGCCAGCAGTTCTCAGGCAGGACAAGAGACCCAGTACTTC
TRBD1,TRBV10-3,TRBJ1-1,NA,CAISESGSPGGEAFF,TGTGCCATCAGTGAGTCGGGATCTCCAGGGGGTGAAGCTTTCTTT
NA,TRBV4-3,TRBJ1-6,NA,CASSQDLGGAGLPLHF,TGCGCCAGCAGCCAAGATCTGGGGGGGGCAGGTTTACCCCTCCACTTT
NA,TRBV7-9,TRBJ2-6,NA,CAGDWIGANVLTF,TGTGCCGGAGACTGGATCGGGGCCAACGTCCTGACTTTC
NA,TRBV29-1,TRBJ1-1,NA,CSGGDTEAFF,TGCAGCGGGGGGGACACTGAAGCTTTCTTT
NA,TRBV9,TRBJ1-1,few,CASSGQVGTEAFF,TGTGCCAGCAGCGGACAGGTAGGAACTGAAGCTTTCTTT
NA,TRBV20-1,TRBJ1-2,NA,CSAYREFGYTF,TGCAGTGCTTACAGGGAATTTGGCTACACCTTC
NA,TRBV24-1,TRBJ2-1,NA,CATSASGQSSYNEQFF,TGTGCCACCAGTGCCTCAGGACAGTCCTCCTACAATGAGCAGTTCTTC
NA,TRBV6-5,TRBJ2-3,NA,CASSPRVGAPQYF,TGTGCCAGCAGTCCACGGGTGGGGGCTCCGCAGTATTTT
TRBD1,TRBV6-1,TRBJ1-2,NA,CASSEAQTGIGGYTF,TGTGCCAGCAGTGAAGCTCAGACAGGGATCGGCGGCTACACCTTC
TRBD2,TRBV3-1/TRBV3-2,TRBJ2-3,NA,CASSLRLAITTYTQYF,TGTGCCAGCAGCCTCCGACTAGCGATCACAACCTATACGCAGTATTTT
NA,TRBV5-1,TRBJ2-7,NA,CASSSTPSQGTYEQYF,TGCGCCAGCAGCTCTACCCCTAGTCAGGGCACCTACGAGCAGTACTTC
NA,TRBV29-1,TRBJ1-3,NA,CSVKGGSGNTIYF,TGCAGCGTTAAAGGGGGTTCGGGAAACACCATATATTTT
NA,TRBV3-1/TRBV3-2,TRBJ1-6,few,CASSQRGGALYNSPLHF,TGTGCCAGCAGCCAACGTGGGGGGGCCCTCTATAATTCACCCCTCCACTTT
NA,TRBV11-2,TRBJ1-5,NA,CASSLGVDQPQHF,TGTGCCAGCAGCTTAGGAGTCGACCAGCCCCAGCATTTT